This T cell receptor beta chain came from a study of OX40 agonist ivuxolimab in advanced cancers. The assay was immunoSEQ multiplex PCR, and TCRdb's table has in-frame clones only and misses some. The sample shows about 95,000 clones, roughly 89% of them seen only once. This clone was counted once. CDR3 length: 15 residues. V gave up 2 bases and J gave up 5 bases; unmatched junction bases: 6. Germline CDR1 and CDR2: SGHRS and YFSETQ. The sample here was CD4+ or CD8+ T cells sorted from blood, taken in a trial of the OX40 agonist ivuxolimab. The source is an adult with an advanced solid tumor such as melanoma, head and neck, liver or kidney cancer. This rearrangement joins TRBV5-1 to TRBJ1-4, with 7 nucleotides matching TRBD1. Here the CDR3 reads CASSLGTAPNEKLFF. Written as DNA, the CDR3 is TGCGCCAGCAGCTTAGGGACAGCTCCCAATGAAAAACTGTTTTTT.